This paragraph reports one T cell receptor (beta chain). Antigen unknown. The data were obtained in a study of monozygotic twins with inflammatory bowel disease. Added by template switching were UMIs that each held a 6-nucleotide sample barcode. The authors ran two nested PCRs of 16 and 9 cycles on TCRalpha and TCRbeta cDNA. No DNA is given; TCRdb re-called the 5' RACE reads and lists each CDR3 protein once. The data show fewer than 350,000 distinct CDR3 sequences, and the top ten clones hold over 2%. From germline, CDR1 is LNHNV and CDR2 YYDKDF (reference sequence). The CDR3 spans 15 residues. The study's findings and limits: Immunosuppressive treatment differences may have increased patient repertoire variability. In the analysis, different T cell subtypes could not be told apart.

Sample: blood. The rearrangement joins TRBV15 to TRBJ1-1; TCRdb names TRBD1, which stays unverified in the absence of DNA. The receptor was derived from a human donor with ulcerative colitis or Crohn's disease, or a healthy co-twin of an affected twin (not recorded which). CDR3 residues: CATSTRDGKNTEAFF.